The present T cell receptor beta chain was sequenced within a study of early T cells in non-severe SARS-CoV-2 infection. Study information: RNA in bulk from unsorted whole blood was sequenced, and chains were unpaired.

This clonotype showed up many times. Tagging with unique molecular identifiers was applied to individual cDNA molecules. Via MiXCR, TCRdb re-called the 5' RACE reads, giving one row per CDR3 protein. The sample has about 50,000 distinct CDR3 sequences; about a tenth are singletons. CDR1 is DFQATT, CDR2 SNEGSKA, per germline (reference sequence). The CDR3 sequence is 15 residues long. Trimming removed 0 bases from V and 5 bases from J, with 16 bases in between. The receptor's source is an adult who was a healthcare worker with PCR-confirmed SARS-CoV-2 infection or an uninfected control (not recorded which). Material for sequencing was whole blood. The rearrangement links TRBV20-1 to TRBJ1-1; the D is unclear. DNA for the CDR3: TGCAGTGCTAGAGATTTGGGTAACCCGGCGACTGAAGCTTTCTTT. Its translation: CSARDLGNPATEAFF.